Listed below are T cell receptor beta chains from one sample, sequenced in a study of control samples from healthy donors and cancer patients. Sequencing was performed with immunoSEQ multiplex PCR; in TCRdb, only in-frame clones are kept and a portion is missing. The table shows about 120,000 clones, with roughly nine tenths occurring only once. Material for sequencing was PBMCs. The receptor source for this set is a woman aged 45-65 years with colorectal cancer. Each CDR3 is given without its conserved first and last residue. A D gene is named only where the DNA matches it firmly.

>TRBV2|-|TRBJ2-7
ASSEMLGYEQY
>TRBV2|TRBD2|TRBJ2-5
ASKRTSGGVEETQY
>TRBV14|-|TRBJ2-2
ASSQQAQGYGELF
>TRBV5-8|TRBD2|TRBJ2-2
ASNRLAGVWSGELF
>TRBV7-9|-|TRBJ2-3
ASRPPGPNPHTQY
>TRBV3-1/TRBV3-2|TRBD2|TRBJ2-2
ASSQFATSGETGELF
>TRBV28|-|TRBJ2-7
ASSPLGEPSYEQY
>TRBV5-1|-|TRBJ2-5
ASSKRTDQETQY
>TRBV5-1|-|TRBJ2-6
ASSLRGDASGANVLT
>TRBV15|-|TRBJ1-4
ATSPTRQLFTNEKLF
>TRBV3-1/TRBV3-2|-|TRBJ1-2
ASSQKFEGSYGYT
>TRBV28|-|TRBJ2-7
ASSLTGRYEQY
>TRBV25-1|-|TRBJ2-5
ASSEYRGGETQY
>TRBV27|TRBD1|TRBJ1-4
ASSIQGAFGEKLF
>TRBV12-3/TRBV12-4|-|TRBJ1-1
ASSQPPAGLAF
>TRBV7-3|-|TRBJ2-3
ASSLDGDTQY
>TRBV18|-|TRBJ2-5
ASSPPNRSGETQY
>TRBV30|-|TRBJ1-1
AWSPQGNTEAF
>TRBV12-3/TRBV12-4|-|TRBJ1-1
ASRLTGEAF
>TRBV27|-|TRBJ2-1
ASSPPLKWDLEQF
>TRBV28|TRBD2|TRBJ2-7
ASSSSGRYDEQY
>TRBV9|TRBD1|TRBJ1-3
ASSWRGQGNTIY
>TRBV27|TRBD2|TRBJ2-2
ASSLSGVAGVIGELF
>TRBV5-1|TRBD2|TRBJ2-1
ASSLAGSSGGLEQF
>TRBV5-6|TRBD1|TRBJ2-1
ASSLKRGTAYNEQF
>TRBV30|-|TRBJ1-6
AWRVQGFSPISPLH